A single sample gave rise to the 30 T cell receptor beta chains below, sequenced in a study of T cell responses to AZD1222 COVID-19 vaccine. Profiled with immunoSEQ multiplex PCR; TCRdb holds only in-frame clones, not every one. The sample includes some 130,000 clones, 90% of them seen just once. Specimen: peripheral blood, collected on day 0 of AZD1222 vaccination. The receptor set was obtained from an adult in good health.

The chain employs TRBV2 and TRBJ2-2, with 8 positions matching TRBD2. The CDR3 is 15 residues long. V was pared by 7 bases and J by 4 bases, with 8 bases of the junction left unmatched. CDR1 and CDR2 (germline): SNHLY, FYNNEI. The CDR3 DNA is TGTGCCAGCATCCGGGGCGGGGGGCCCACCGGGGAGCTGTTTTTT. It yields the protein CASIRGGGPTGELFF.

This rearrangement joins TRBV6-1 to TRBJ1-3; 7 bases fit TRBD1. The CDR3 contains 16 residues. The J segment lost 0 bases and the V segment lost 4 bases, leaving 6 bases of the junction unmatched. Germline V gene data show CDR1 as MNHNS and CDR2 as SASEGT. The CDR3, as DNA: TGTGCCAGCAGTGTGTTCCAGGGGGACTCTGGAAACACCATATATTTT. Its translation: CASSVFQGDSGNTIYF.

The chain recombines TRBV27 with TRBJ1-2, with 9 bases matching TRBD1. The CDR3 totals 14 residues. V gave up 5 bases and J gave up 5 bases; unmatched junction bases: 6. CDR1 and CDR2 (germline): MNHEY, SMNVEV (reference sequence). CDR3 bases: TGTGCCAGCAGTCTGGGACAGGGAAGGTATGGCTACACCTTC. It specifies CASSLGQGRYGYTF.

V is TRBV5-4 and J is TRBJ1-1, with 9 bases that match TRBD1. The V gene's germline CDR1 is SGHNT and CDR2 YYREEE (reference sequence). The CDR3 has 15 amino acids. Trimming removed 1 base from V and 5 bases from J; junction bases left unmatched: 6. The CDR3 nucleotides are TGTGCCAGCAGCTTGCTGGGACAGGGCTGGACTGAAGCTTTCTTT. Protein sequence: CASSLLGQGWTEAFF.

The V gene is TRBV4-2, the J gene TRBJ1-2; D uncertain. V lost 0 bases and J 6 bases, leaving 2 bases between the germline ends. CDR3 length: 11 residues. Looked up from germline, CDR1 is LGHNA and CDR2 is YNFKEQ. CDR3 protein: CASSQDHGYTF. In DNA, the CDR3 is TGTGCCAGCAGCCAAGATCATGGCTACACCTTC.

Written as DNA, the CDR3 is TGTGCCAGCAGCCTCAGGGGGGCGGCAAGCGGTAATACGCAGTATTTT. It codes for CASSLRGAASGNTQYF. This chain joins TRBV7-9 and TRBJ2-3, with TRBD1 as a possible D gene (7 bases). V lost 5 bases and J 7 bases, leaving 22 bases between the germline ends. The CDR3 sequence is 16 residues long. Germline assignment: CDR1 SEHNR and CDR2 FQNEAQ (reference sequence). The entire variable domain, with the rest obtained from reference TRBV7-9 and TRBJ2-3, is as follows: DTGVSQNPRHKITKRGQNVTFRCDPISEHNRLYWYRQTLGQGPEFLTYFQNEAQLEKSRLLSDRFSAERPKGSFSTLEIQRTEQGDSAMYLCASSLRGAASGNTQYFGPGTRLTVL.

The CDR3, as DNA: TGTGCCACCAGTGGCCGGGGCATCAAATACAATGAGCAGTTCTTC. Translating it yields CATSGRGIKYNEQFF. The V gene is TRBV24-1, the J gene TRBJ2-1, with D tentatively TRBD1 or TRBD2 (5 bases each). The CDR3 runs to 15 residues. The germline V gene has CDR1 KGHDR and CDR2 SFDVKD. V lost 5 bases to trimming and J lost 4 bases, with 14 bases between them.

The CDR3: CASRPRDSYYEQYF. The DNA of the CDR3 is TGTGCAAGTCGCCCCAGGGACAGCTACTACGAGCAGTACTTC. The chain links TRBV12-2 to TRBJ2-7; the D segment call TRBD1 is taken from the table without a DNA check. TRBV12-2 is designated a pseudogene. This CDR3 spans 14 amino acids.

The chain uses TRBV10-3 and TRBJ1-3, with D unclear. The CDR3 has 14 residues. The V end was cut by 2 bases, the J end by 2 bases, with 7 bases between. In germline, CDR1 is ENHRY, CDR2 SYGVKD. CDR3 amino acids: CAISEQLAGNTIYF. CDR3 sequence (DNA): TGTGCCATCAGTGAGCAATTGGCTGGAAACACCATATATTTT.

This chain joins TRBV27 and TRBJ1-5; tentatively, D is TRBD1 (6 bases). CDR1 MNHEY and CDR2 SMNVEV come from the germline V gene (reference sequence). Trimming pared 6 bases from V and 4 bases from J, leaving 13 bases between. This CDR3 comprises 14 residues. CDR3 nucleotides: TGTGCCAGCAGACCCGGGACACCGAATCAGCCCCAGCATTTT. Amino acid sequence: CASRPGTPNQPQHF.

The chain carries TRBV28 and TRBJ2-4; unclear D gene. In germline, CDR1 is MDHEN, CDR2 SYDVKM. The CDR3 loop spans 11 amino acids. V lost 3 bases, J lost 11 bases, and 8 bases lay in between. CDR3 sequence: CASSFSGVQYF. The CDR3 region has the DNA TGTGCCAGCAGTTTTTCTGGGGTTCAGTACTTC.

The chain carries TRBV20-1 and TRBJ2-3; perhaps D is TRBD1 or TRBD2 (5 bases each). Looked up from germline, CDR1 is DFQATT and CDR2 is SNEGSKA (reference sequence). The CDR3 sequence is 11 residues long. With 5 bases removed from V and 6 bases from J, the gap between germline ends came to 9 bases. Here the CDR3 DNA reads TGCAGTGCTTGGGGGACCGATACGCAGTATTTT. Protein: CSAWGTDTQYF.

This chain joins TRBV6-1 and TRBJ2-1, with 9 bases aligning to TRBD2. The CDR3 length is 16 residues. Germline lookup yields CDR1 MNHNS and CDR2 SASEGT. With V trimmed by 1 base and J by 2 bases, 3 bases remained unmatched. CDR3 coding DNA: TGTGCCAGCAGTGAAGAGCGGGGGGCCCCCTACAATGAGCAGTTCTTC. This translates into CASSEERGAPYNEQFF.

The chain joins TRBV7-8 to TRBJ2-1; 8 bases align to TRBD2. V was clipped by 1 base and J by 7 bases; unmatched bases: 9. The CDR3 extends over 16 amino acids. Germline CDR1 is SGHVS and CDR2 is FQNEAQ. CDR3 sequence (DNA): TGTGCCAGCAGCTTAGTCTCCGGGGGGGCGCGGAATGAGCAGTTCTTC. This encodes CASSLVSGGARNEQFF.

The rearrangement links TRBV6-4 to TRBJ2-1; D is unresolved. Per germline, CDR1 MRHNA and CDR2 SNTAGT. V was trimmed by 0 bases and J by 5 bases, leaving 5 bases between them. The CDR3 sequence is 13 residues long. Written as DNA, the CDR3 is TGTGCCAGCAGTGACTCAATGAACAATGAGCAGTTCTTC. Its protein is CASSDSMNNEQFF.

The chain joins TRBV4-1 to TRBJ1-3, with D possibly matching TRBD1 (6 bases). This CDR3 has 15 amino acids. The ends were cut back, 4 bases at V and 8 bases at J, with 18 bases in the middle. Looked up from germline, CDR1 is MGHRA and CDR2 is YSYEKL. CDR3 loop: CASSLLAQGRDTIYF. The CDR3 DNA follows: TGCGCCAGCAGCCTCCTAGCACAGGGTAGGGACACCATATATTTT.

The CDR3 sequence: CASSASYNEQFF. CDR3 nucleotide sequence: TGTGCCAGCAGCGCCTCTTACAATGAGCAGTTCTTC. The J gene is TRBJ2-1, the V gene TRBV21-1. TRBV21-1 has pseudogene status. This CDR3 comprises 12 residues.

The chain couples TRBV3-1 (or the pseudogene TRBV3-2) to TRBJ2-3, with TRBD2 matching 15 bases. V dropped 1 base and J dropped 4; count of bases not matched to a gene: 6. Germline V gene sequence: CDR1 LGHDT, CDR2 YNNKEL (reference sequence). The length of the CDR3 is 18 residues. CDR3 sequence: CASSQGTSGGAAADTQYF. In DNA form, the CDR3 reads TGTGCCAGCAGCCAAGGGACTAGCGGGGGGGCCGCCGCAGATACGCAGTATTTT.

This chain uses TRBV28 with TRBJ1-1, with D tentatively TRBD1 (5 bases). The V end lost 2 bases, the J end lost 1 base, and 17 bases lay between the germline ends. The germline V gene encodes CDR1 MDHEN and CDR2 SYDVKM. The CDR3 has 17 amino acids. The CDR3 DNA reads as TGTGCCAGCAGTTTAAGGGGTCCGCTGGGAACGAACACTGAAGCTTTCTTT. It yields the protein CASSLRGPLGTNTEAFF.

The chain uses TRBV19 and TRBJ1-1; possibly TRBD1 for D (5 bases). The CDR3 totals 12 residues. V lost 6 bases and J lost 5, with 10 bases in between. Germline-derived CDR1 and CDR2 are LNHDA and SQIVND (reference sequence). CDR3 region: CASSRGWTEAFF. CDR3 nucleotides: TGTGCCAGTAGCCGGGGGTGGACTGAAGCTTTCTTT.

V gene TRBV7-3 combines with J gene TRBJ2-1, with 7 positions matching TRBD1. Trimming removed 3 bases from V and 6 bases from J; junction bases left unmatched: 2. Germline V CDR1 and CDR2: SGHTA, FQGTGA. CDR3 size: 13 residues. CDR3 protein: CASSLTGRNEQFF. As DNA, the CDR3 is TGTGCCAGCAGCTTGACAGGGCGCAATGAGCAGTTCTTC.

The gene calls are TRBV19 and TRBJ1-5, with 10 bases lining up with TRBD1. V lost 5 bases, J lost 8 bases, and 6 bases stayed unmatched. In germline, CDR1 is LNHDA, CDR2 SQIVND (reference sequence). The CDR3 consists of 14 residues. CDR3 nucleotides: TGTGCCAGTAGTTCGACAGGGGGCGGTGAGCCCCAGCATTTT. This encodes CASSSTGGGEPQHF.

The chain carries TRBV25-1 and TRBJ1-1, with a weak D call TRBD1 (5 bases). The germline V and J ends were trimmed by 7 bases and 7 bases, with 10 bases remaining between them. Germline CDR1 MGHDK, CDR2 SYGVNS. This CDR3 region has 11 residues. CDR3 bases: TGTGCCAGCACTGGGGGGGTTGAAGCTTTCTTT. Its protein is CASTGGVEAFF.

V gene TRBV5-6 combines with J gene TRBJ1-5; 7 bases fit TRBD1. Trimming cost V 4 bases and J 6 bases; bases outside gene matches: 10. The germline gives CDR1 SGHDT, CDR2 YYEEEE. The CDR3 is made up of 15 amino acids. CDR3 loop: CASSLGGGDGQPQHF. As DNA, the CDR3 is TGTGCCAGCAGCCTGGGAGGGGGCGACGGTCAGCCCCAGCATTTT.

The V gene is TRBV2, the J gene TRBJ1-6, with D maybe TRBD1 (5 bases). Germline V gene data show CDR1 as SNHLY and CDR2 as FYNNEI. The CDR3 consists of 15 residues. V dropped 6 bases and J dropped 5 bases, with 14 bases sitting between them. In nucleotides, the CDR3 is TGTGCCAGCAGCCAGCAGGGAGGTAATAATTCACCCCTCCACTTT. Its translation is CASSQQGGNNSPLHF.

This clone was counted once. V gene TRBV7-9 combines with J gene TRBJ2-7, with D maybe TRBD2 (6 bases). The germline V gene has CDR1 SEHNR and CDR2 FQNEAQ (reference sequence). There are 14 residues in the CDR3. The germline V and J ends were trimmed by 7 bases and 2 bases, with 15 bases remaining between them. DNA of the CDR3: TGTGCCAGCACCCTTTCGGGAGCAACCTACGAGCAGTACTTC. It specifies CASTLSGATYEQYF. Based on the CDR3 plus reference TRBV7-9 and TRBJ2-7, the full variable domain is DTGVSQNPRHKITKRGQNVTFRCDPISEHNRLYWYRQTLGQGPEFLTYFQNEAQLEKSRLLSDRFSAERPKGSFSTLEIQRTEQGDSAMYLCASTLSGATYEQYFGPGTRLTVT.

V is TRBV9 and J is TRBJ2-3, with 9 bases lining up with TRBD2. The germline V gene has CDR1 SGDLS and CDR2 YYNGEE. This CDR3 comprises 15 residues. The V segment lost 0 bases and the J segment 2 bases; nucleotides outside the gene matches: 1. CDR3 protein: CASSVAGLATDTQYF. In nucleotides, the CDR3 is TGTGCCAGCAGCGTAGCGGGACTAGCCACAGATACGCAGTATTTT.

The gene calls are TRBV27 and TRBJ2-7; D not certain. Trimming took 4 bases from V and 4 from J, leaving 14 bases between them. This CDR3 is built from 14 residues. Looked up from germline, CDR1 is MNHEY and CDR2 is SMNVEV (reference sequence). CDR3 sequence (DNA): TGTGCCAGCAGTTCAACTCTTGAGCTTTACGAGCAGTACTTC. It specifies CASSSTLELYEQYF.

The rearrangement uses TRBV9 and TRBJ2-2; D not resolved. The CDR3 consists of 14 residues. Trimming cost V 6 bases and J 1 base, with 10 bases left between them. Germline-derived CDR1 and CDR2 are SGDLS and YYNGEE. CDR3 in DNA: TGTGCCAGCACGGTAACACAGAACACCGGGGAGCTGTTTTTT. Translating it yields CASTVTQNTGELFF.

The chain recombines TRBV4-1 with TRBJ2-2; 8 bases are a match to TRBD2. Germline lookup yields CDR1 MGHRA and CDR2 YSYEKL. J gave up 1 base and V 7 bases, and 17 bases lay outside the gene matches. This CDR3 has 19 residues. The CDR3: CASTLFPWGTSGNTGELFF. The CDR3 coding sequence is TGCGCCAGCACCCTTTTCCCTTGGGGAACTAGCGGGAACACCGGGGAGCTGTTTTTT.